One and the same sample provided the 4 T cell receptor beta chains below, sequenced in a study of OX40 agonist ivuxolimab in advanced cancers. Measured with immunoSEQ multiplex PCR; TCRdb has only the in-frame clones, and not every one. Among roughly 24,000 clones listed, about 87% were seen once. This material consisted of CD4+ or CD8+ T cells sorted from blood, taken in a trial of the OX40 agonist ivuxolimab. These receptors were taken from an adult with an advanced solid tumor such as melanoma, head and neck, liver or kidney cancer.

The genes are TRBV27 and TRBJ2-2, with D hard to call. Germline CDR1 and CDR2: MNHEY and SMNVEV (reference sequence). The V and J ends lost 2 bases and 6 bases respectively, with 4 bases between them. The CDR3 consists of 12 residues. In DNA form, the CDR3 reads TGTGCCAGCAGTTTAAACGCCGGGGAGCTGTTTTTT. This codes for CASSLNAGELFF.

The chain couples TRBV30 to TRBJ2-2; 7 bases align to TRBD2. Germline assignment: CDR1 GTSNPN and CDR2 SVGIG (reference sequence). With 0 bases clipped from V and 0 bases from J, the junction kept 1 base outside the gene matches. The CDR3 contains 15 residues. CDR3 nucleotides: TGTGCCTGGAGTGTAGGGAGGGCGAACACCGGGGAGCTGTTTTTT. Protein sequence: CAWSVGRANTGELFF.

The chain has TRBV7-8 and TRBJ1-5; D uncertain. The CDR3 runs to 14 residues. Trimming left V 1 base short and J 0 bases short, with 4 bases between. Germline V CDR1 and CDR2: SGHVS, FQNEAQ. CDR3 region: CASSLGVSNQPQHF. In nucleotides, the CDR3 is TGTGCCAGCAGCTTAGGAGTTAGCAATCAGCCCCAGCATTTT.

The chain recombines TRBV7-8 with TRBJ2-5; 9 nucleotides match TRBD1. There are 14 residues in the CDR3. The junction had 1 base not matched to a gene; V was cut back by 4 bases and J by 1 base. Germline CDR1 reads SGHVS; CDR2 reads FQNEAQ. CDR3 sequence reads: CASSSGQGQETQYF. As DNA, the CDR3 is TGTGCCAGCAGCTCGGGACAGGGCCAAGAGACCCAGTACTTC.